The rows below give T cell receptor beta chains drawn from one sample of a study of blood T cell repertoires in COVID-19. Method: immunoSEQ multiplex PCR; TCRdb's copy keeps in-frame clones and lacks some. The profile covers about 63,000 clones, with about 80% appearing a single time and 32% taken by the ten largest. Sequencing input: peripheral blood. These receptors all stem from a human donor in a cohort sampled during active COVID-19. The CDR3 runs from the conserved cysteine through the conserved F or W. The D gene is left open where the match is weak. Only part of the rows carry a size: once, few, many, or a class if the clone is expanded.

J gene: TRBJ1-2
V gene: TRBV7-9
D gene: NA
clone size: NA
CDR3 protein: CASSRGQVGYTF
CDR3 DNA: TGTGCCAGCAGCCGGGGACAAGTTGGCTACACCTTC

J gene: TRBJ2-2
V gene: TRBV9
D gene: NA
clone size: NA
CDR3 protein: CASDRQVNTGELFF
CDR3 DNA: TGTGCCAGCGACAGACAGGTTAACACCGGGGAGCTGTTTTTT

J gene: TRBJ2-1
V gene: TRBV9
D gene: TRBD2
clone size: NA
CDR3 protein: CASSAGLAVYNEQFF
CDR3 DNA: TGTGCCAGCAGCGCTGGACTAGCGGTATACAATGAGCAGTTCTTC

J gene: TRBJ2-5
V gene: TRBV5-8
D gene: TRBD2
clone size: NA
CDR3 protein: CASSSEQGPSGINTETQYF
CDR3 DNA: TGTGCCAGCAGCTCAGAGCAGGGGCCTAGCGGGATCAACACAGAGACCCAGTACTTC

J gene: TRBJ1-6
V gene: TRBV5-1
D gene: TRBD1
clone size: NA
CDR3 protein: CASSLASMRTGASPLHF
CDR3 DNA: TGCGCCAGCAGCTTGGCTTCTATGCGGACAGGGGCTTCACCCCTCCACTTT

J gene: TRBJ1-2
V gene: TRBV28
D gene: NA
clone size: NA
CDR3 protein: CASSPGDLNYGYTF
CDR3 DNA: TGTGCCAGCAGCCCAGGGGATCTAAACTATGGCTACACCTTC

J gene: TRBJ2-2
V gene: TRBV30
D gene: NA
clone size: NA
CDR3 protein: CAWSTRGWTGELFF
CDR3 DNA: TGTGCCTGGAGTACGAGGGGGTGGACCGGGGAGCTGTTTTTT

J gene: TRBJ2-7
V gene: TRBV19
D gene: TRBD2
clone size: NA
CDR3 protein: CASRALRGGSYEQYF
CDR3 DNA: TGTGCCAGTAGGGCCCTACGGGGGGGCTCCTACGAGCAGTACTTC

J gene: TRBJ2-5
V gene: TRBV6-6
D gene: NA
clone size: NA
CDR3 protein: CASSYPAEQETQYF
CDR3 DNA: TGTGCCAGCAGTTACCCGGCGGAACAAGAGACCCAGTACTTC

J gene: TRBJ1-2
V gene: TRBV19
D gene: TRBD1
clone size: NA
CDR3 protein: CASSTNGQGGDGYTF
CDR3 DNA: TGTGCCAGTAGTACTAATGGACAGGGAGGTGATGGCTACACCTTC

J gene: TRBJ2-3
V gene: TRBV16
D gene: TRBD2
clone size: NA
CDR3 protein: CASSAPGLAADTQYF
CDR3 DNA: TGTGCCAGCAGCGCCCCAGGGCTAGCGGCAGATACGCAGTATTTT

J gene: TRBJ2-1
V gene: TRBV10-1
D gene: TRBD2
clone size: NA
CDR3 protein: CASSESRTSGGNEQFF
CDR3 DNA: TGCGCCAGCAGTGAGTCGAGGACTAGCGGGGGGAATGAGCAGTTCTTC

J gene: TRBJ2-2
V gene: TRBV12-3/TRBV12-4
D gene: TRBD2
clone size: NA
CDR3 protein: CASRREGPGELFF
CDR3 DNA: TGTGCCAGCAGAAGGGAGGGGCCCGGGGAGCTGTTTTTT

J gene: TRBJ1-5
V gene: TRBV18
D gene: NA
clone size: NA
CDR3 protein: CASSLAKEGNQPQHF
CDR3 DNA: TGTGCCAGCTCCCTTGCCAAGGAGGGCAATCAGCCCCAGCATTTT

J gene: TRBJ2-1
V gene: TRBV3-1/TRBV3-2
D gene: TRBD2
clone size: NA
CDR3 protein: CASSLGTSGRAHEQFF
CDR3 DNA: TGTGCCAGCAGCCTTGGGACTAGCGGGAGGGCCCATGAGCAGTTCTTC

J gene: TRBJ1-2
V gene: TRBV5-4
D gene: NA
clone size: NA
CDR3 protein: CASSLAGTYGYTF
CDR3 DNA: TGTGCCAGCAGCTTGGCCGGGACATATGGCTACACCTTC

J gene: TRBJ1-1
V gene: TRBV18
D gene: NA
clone size: NA
CDR3 protein: CASSAPEKQGGFSKAFF
CDR3 DNA: TGTGCCAGCTCAGCCCCAGAGAAACAGGGCGGTTTCTCTAAAGCTTTCTTT

J gene: TRBJ1-5
V gene: TRBV19
D gene: NA
clone size: NA
CDR3 protein: CASTKAIGGSNQPQHF
CDR3 DNA: TGTGCCAGTACCAAGGCCATCGGAGGTAGCAATCAGCCCCAGCATTTT

J gene: TRBJ2-1
V gene: TRBV2
D gene: TRBD2
clone size: NA
CDR3 protein: CASSEDLAAVF
CDR3 DNA: TGTGCCAGCAGTGAAGACCTAGCGGCCGTCTTC

J gene: TRBJ2-3
V gene: TRBV11-2
D gene: TRBD2
clone size: few
CDR3 protein: CASSLDRSGRSDTQYF
CDR3 DNA: TGTGCCAGCAGCTTAGATCGAAGCGGGAGGTCGGATACGCAGTATTTT

J gene: TRBJ1-2
V gene: TRBV27
D gene: TRBD1
clone size: few
CDR3 protein: CASSATGTGNYGYTF
CDR3 DNA: TGTGCCAGCAGCGCCACCGGGACAGGGAACTATGGCTACACCTTC

J gene: TRBJ1-1
V gene: TRBV12-3/TRBV12-4
D gene: TRBD1
clone size: medium-sized
CDR3 protein: CASRQGAFEAFF
CDR3 DNA: TGTGCCAGCCGCCAGGGGGCGTTTGAAGCTTTCTTT

J gene: TRBJ2-2
V gene: TRBV7-9
D gene: NA
clone size: NA
CDR3 protein: CASSPGLSTGELFF
CDR3 DNA: TGTGCCAGCAGCCCGGGACTCAGCACCGGGGAGCTGTTTTTT

J gene: TRBJ2-7
V gene: TRBV3-1/TRBV3-2
D gene: NA
clone size: many
CDR3 protein: CASSKVGGEQYF
CDR3 DNA: TGTGCCAGCAGCAAGGTGGGAGGCGAGCAGTACTTC

J gene: TRBJ1-5
V gene: TRBV6-5
D gene: NA
clone size: few
CDR3 protein: CASNRVEAQPQHF
CDR3 DNA: TGTGCCAGCAATAGGGTGGAGGCCCAGCCCCAGCATTTT

J gene: TRBJ2-2
V gene: TRBV9
D gene: NA
clone size: NA
CDR3 protein: CASSVGASTGELFF
CDR3 DNA: TGTGCCAGCAGCGTAGGTGCCAGCACCGGGGAGCTGTTTTTT

J gene: TRBJ1-3
V gene: TRBV3-1/TRBV3-2
D gene: NA
clone size: NA
CDR3 protein: CASSQVGTGDGNTIYF
CDR3 DNA: TGTGCCAGCAGCCAGGTGGGCACAGGTGACGGAAACACCATATATTTT

J gene: TRBJ1-2
V gene: TRBV19
D gene: NA
clone size: NA
CDR3 protein: CASSIYSGGAGYTF
CDR3 DNA: TGTGCCAGTAGTATTTACTCGGGGGGAGCTGGCTACACCTTC

J gene: TRBJ1-6
V gene: TRBV11-2
D gene: NA
clone size: NA
CDR3 protein: CASSLRGRGNSPLHF
CDR3 DNA: TGTGCCAGCAGCTTACGGGGCCGGGGGAATTCACCCCTCCACTTT

J gene: TRBJ2-7
V gene: TRBV9
D gene: TRBD1
clone size: NA
CDR3 protein: CASPEPGQRAYEQYF
CDR3 DNA: TGTGCCAGCCCGGAGCCGGGACAGAGGGCCTACGAGCAGTACTTC

J gene: TRBJ2-1
V gene: TRBV7-9
D gene: TRBD2
clone size: NA
CDR3 protein: CASSPTRTRLANEQFF
CDR3 DNA: TGTGCCAGCAGCCCGACGAGGACTAGACTAGCCAATGAGCAGTTCTTC

J gene: TRBJ1-5
V gene: TRBV18
D gene: NA
clone size: NA
CDR3 protein: CASSQKYFPSNQPQHF
CDR3 DNA: TGTGCCAGCTCACAGAAATACTTCCCTAGCAATCAGCCCCAGCATTTT

J gene: TRBJ2-1
V gene: TRBV6-5
D gene: TRBD2
clone size: NA
CDR3 protein: CASSYAGASYNEQFF
CDR3 DNA: TGTGCCAGCAGTTACGCGGGAGCTTCCTACAATGAGCAGTTCTTC

J gene: TRBJ1-5
V gene: TRBV11-1
D gene: NA
clone size: NA
CDR3 protein: CASSKNRGNQPQHF
CDR3 DNA: TGTGCCAGCAGCAAAAACAGGGGCAATCAGCCCCAGCATTTT

J gene: TRBJ2-1
V gene: TRBV7-3
D gene: TRBD1
clone size: NA
CDR3 protein: CASSPGTVQGEQFF
CDR3 DNA: TGTGCCAGCAGCCCTGGGACAGTTCAAGGTGAGCAGTTCTTC

J gene: TRBJ2-1
V gene: TRBV2
D gene: TRBD2
clone size: once
CDR3 protein: CASGSRGTSGRANEQFF
CDR3 DNA: TGTGCCAGCGGCTCGAGGGGGACTAGCGGGAGGGCCAATGAGCAGTTCTTC

J gene: TRBJ1-1
V gene: TRBV11-3
D gene: NA
clone size: NA
CDR3 protein: CASSSTGMDTEAFF
CDR3 DNA: TGTGCCAGCAGCTCGACGGGTATGGACACTGAAGCTTTCTTT